What follows are 26 T cell receptor beta chains derived from one specimen sequenced in a study of T-cell memory formation after mild COVID-19. TCRdb re-called the 5' RACE reads with MiXCR, one entry per CDR3 protein. The table lists 350,000 to 450,000 distinct CDR3 sequences, around 18% of them singletons. Sequenced material: PBMCs or a T cell subset sorted from them (not recorded which). These receptor sequences come from an adult woman who had mild COVID-19 (a few samples of this study predate the infection). Cell type and time point are not known.

This chain links TRBV5-1 with TRBJ2-3; 12 bases are shared with TRBD2. The CDR3 extends over 16 amino acids. With V trimmed by 4 bases and J by 3 bases, 6 bases remained unmatched. CDR1 is SGHRS and CDR2 is YFSETQ in the germline V gene. CDR3: CASSQRTSGVTDTQYF. CDR3 bases: TGCGCCAGCAGCCAACGGACTAGCGGGGTAACAGATACGCAGTATTTT. Filled out from reference TRBV5-1 and TRBJ2-3, the complete variable domain reads KAGVTQTPRYLIKTRGQQVTLSCSPISGHRSVSWYQQTPGQGLQFLFEYFSETQRNKGNFPGRFSGRQFSNSRSEMNVSTLELGDSALYLCASSQRTSGVTDTQYFGPGTRLTVL.

The V gene is TRBV7-3, the J gene TRBJ2-1; TRBD1 agrees at 8 bases. J gave up 9 bases and V 5 bases, and 12 bases lay outside the gene matches. The CDR3 length is 15 residues. Germline CDR1 SGHTA, CDR2 FQGTGA. CDR3 protein: CASSPGQGSSGEQFF. The CDR3 nucleotides read TGTGCCAGCAGCCCCGGACAGGGAAGCAGTGGTGAGCAGTTCTTC.

This clonotype was counted between two and nine times. This chain joins TRBV11-2 and TRBJ2-5; D uncertain. This CDR3 spans 11 amino acids. V shed 6 bases and J shed 1 base, with 3 bases lying between them. Germline lookup yields CDR1 SGHAT and CDR2 FQNNGV. CDR3 residues: CASRIQETQYF. The CDR3 DNA follows: TGTGCCAGCAGGATCCAAGAGACCCAGTACTTC.

V gene TRBV18 combines with J gene TRBJ2-5, with 10 bases identical to TRBD2. Germline values: CDR1 KGHSH, CDR2 LQKENI. J gave up 5 bases and V 6 bases, and 9 bases lay outside the gene matches. The CDR3 covers 15 residues. The CDR3 here is CASSPPSGRAETQYF. The DNA of the CDR3 is TGTGCCAGCTCCCCTCCGAGCGGGAGGGCGGAGACCCAGTACTTC.

The chain couples TRBV11-2 to TRBJ2-1, with D maybe TRBD2 (5 bases). Germline CDR1 reads SGHAT; CDR2 reads FQNNGV. The CDR3 consists of 16 residues. Trimming removed 1 base from V and 4 bases from J, with 14 bases in between. DNA for the CDR3: TGTGCCAGCAGCTTAGCCCTAGCCCCCGCTTACAATGAGCAGTTCTTC. Translation gives CASSLALAPAYNEQFF. Looking up the rest from reference TRBV11-2 and TRBJ2-1 gives the full variable domain: EAGVAQSPRYKIIEKRQSVAFWCNPISGHATLYWYQQILGQGPKLLIQFQNNGVVDDSQLPKDRFSAERLKGVDSTLKIQPAKLEDSAVYLCASSLALAPAYNEQFFGPGTRLTVL.

A few counts support this clonotype. V gene TRBV7-2 combines with J gene TRBJ1-3, with no clear D. CDR1 is SGHTA, CDR2 FQGNSA, per germline. The CDR3 length is 15 residues. Trimming stripped 6 bases from V and 4 bases from J, with 16 bases between. CDR3 nucleotides: TGTGCCAGCAGTTACGTCCCTGGTGGAGGAAACACCATATATTTT. Its translation: CASSYVPGGGNTIYF.

This clonotype was seen only a few times. The chain employs TRBV5-1 and TRBJ2-1, with 13 bases fitting TRBD2. V lost 3 bases and J lost 3; bases outside the gene matches: 9. This CDR3 is 18 amino acids long. The germline V gene encodes CDR1 SGHRS and CDR2 YFSETQ. CDR3 sequence reads: CASSSGLAGARIYNEQFF. The DNA for the CDR3 is TGCGCCAGCAGCTCAGGACTAGCGGGGGCGCGCATCTACAATGAGCAGTTCTTC.

The rearrangement links TRBV29-1 to TRBJ2-1; D possibly corresponds to TRBD2 (7 bases). The V gene's germline CDR1 is SQVTM and CDR2 ANQGSEA. The CDR3 is 13 residues long. V was clipped by 3 bases and J by 4 bases, with 10 bases between them. CDR3 coding DNA: TGCAGCGTTGAGGGGGGGCCGTACAATGAGCAGTTCTTC. This encodes CSVEGGPYNEQFF.

This clonotype appeared a few times. The V and J genes are TRBV20-1 and TRBJ2-7; 9 nucleotides match TRBD2. CDR1 is DFQATT, CDR2 SNEGSKA, per germline (reference sequence). The V segment lost 0 bases and the J segment 3 bases; nucleotides outside the gene matches: 12. The CDR3 consists of 17 residues. CDR3 sequence (DNA): TGCAGTGCTAGAGATTCGAGACTAGCGGCCCACATCTACGAGCAGTACTTC. Translation: CSARDSRLAAHIYEQYF.

J is TRBJ2-5 and V is TRBV20-1; 7 nucleotides agree with TRBD1. Germline CDR1 DFQATT, CDR2 SNEGSKA (reference sequence). V lost 2 bases to trimming and J lost 2 bases; unmatched junction nucleotides: 11. The length of the CDR3 is 16 residues. The CDR3 loop reads CSARPWTGRRQETQYF. CDR3 bases: TGCAGTGCTAGACCCTGGACAGGACGGAGACAAGAGACCCAGTACTTC.

The chain combines TRBV13 with TRBJ2-7; the match to TRBD2 covers 11 bases. The J segment lost 0 bases and the V segment lost 5 bases, leaving 9 bases of the junction unmatched. This CDR3 has 17 amino acids. Germline V lookup: CDR1 PRHDT, CDR2 FYEKMQ (reference sequence). The CDR3 reads CASSLSGLAESSYEQYF. In DNA form, the CDR3 reads TGTGCCAGCAGCCTATCGGGACTAGCGGAATCCTCCTACGAGCAGTACTTC.

The chain couples TRBV2 to TRBJ2-2; 9 bases map to TRBD2. Germline assignment: CDR1 SNHLY and CDR2 FYNNEI. This CDR3 is built from 14 residues. The trim removed 5 bases at V and 5 bases at J, leaving 3 bases unmatched. In DNA form, the CDR3 reads TGTGCCAGCAGTATAGCGGGAGTGACCGGGGAGCTGTTTTTT. It encodes CASSIAGVTGELFF.

Only a few counts were recorded for this clonotype. This sequence joins TRBV9 and TRBJ2-1; 12 nucleotides match TRBD2. This CDR3 region has 15 residues. After removal of 3 bases from V and 6 bases from J, the junction contained 4 bases not matched to a gene. Germline V gene data show CDR1 as SGDLS and CDR2 as YYNGEE. The CDR3 sequence: CASSAGLAGPNEQFF. In DNA form, the CDR3 reads TGTGCCAGCAGCGCGGGACTAGCGGGCCCCAATGAGCAGTTCTTC.

This clonotype was seen a handful of times. The chain carries TRBV7-3 and TRBJ2-6; 8 nucleotides match TRBD1. The CDR3 runs 17 residues. V was pared by 5 bases and J by 0 bases, with 6 bases of the junction left unmatched. Per germline, CDR1 SGHTA and CDR2 FQGTGA. This CDR3 reads CASSSRGHSSGANVLTF. CDR3 DNA: TGTGCCAGCAGCAGCAGGGGGCACAGCTCTGGGGCCAACGTCCTGACTTTC. The full variable domain, with the rest looked up from reference TRBV7-3 and TRBJ2-6, is GAGVSQTPSNKVTEKGKYVELRCDPISGHTALYWYRQSLGQGPEFLIYFQGTGAADDSGLPNDRFFAVRPEGSVSTLKIQRTERGDSAVYLCASSSRGHSSGANVLTFGAGSRLTVL.

This clonotype was seen a few times. This chain links TRBV5-1 with TRBJ1-2, with D perhaps matching TRBD1 (6 bases). The CDR3 is 15 residues long. Germline-derived CDR1 and CDR2 are SGHRS and YFSETQ. With 2 bases removed from V and 0 bases from J, the gap between germline ends came to 11 bases. CDR3 nucleotides: TGCGCCAGCAGCTTCGGGGACACAGCTAACTATGGCTACACCTTC. Translation gives CASSFGDTANYGYTF.

This clonotype was counted between two and nine times. The chain couples TRBV4-1 to TRBJ1-2; no clear D gene. Germline V gives CDR1 MGHRA, CDR2 YSYEKL. This CDR3 has 15 amino acids. Between the trimmed V and J ends, which lost 0 bases and 5 bases, there was a span of 13 bases. CDR3 sequence: CASSQDSRGSYGYTF. The CDR3, as DNA: TGCGCCAGCAGCCAAGATTCCCGAGGGAGTTATGGCTACACCTTC.

This chain links TRBV27 with TRBJ2-2; 7 nucleotides agree with TRBD2. Germline lookup yields CDR1 MNHEY and CDR2 SMNVEV (reference sequence). Germline trimming cut 6 bases from V and 4 bases from J; bases unmatched to any gene: 8. The CDR3 is 15 amino acids. CDR3 coding DNA: TGTGCCAGCAGGGGGGGAGGGCCGCGCACCGGGGAGCTGTTTTTT. The encoded protein is CASRGGGPRTGELFF.

This chain links TRBV24-1 with TRBJ1-5; D gene unclear. CDR1 is KGHDR and CDR2 is SFDVKD in the germline V gene. Trimming took off 3 bases at V and 4 bases at J, with 9 bases between the two ends. The CDR3 sequence is 14 residues long. The CDR3 DNA sequence: TGTGCCACCAGTGATGGAGGAGGAAATCAGCCCCAGCATTTT. This sequence encodes CATSDGGGNQPQHF.

The table lists this clonotype with a few counts. This chain links TRBV6-4 with TRBJ2-1; D is possibly TRBD2 (5 bases). With 6 bases removed from V and 7 bases from J, the gap between germline ends came to 16 bases. Germline assignment: CDR1 MRHNA and CDR2 SNTAGT. This CDR3 has 14 amino acids. Written as DNA, the CDR3 is TGTGCCAGCAGCCAGGACTCTCACCTGAATGAGCAGTTCTTC. Translation gives CASSQDSHLNEQFF.

V gene TRBV7-2 combines with J gene TRBJ1-2; D not resolved. The CDR3 has 17 amino acids. Deletions cut 5 bases from V and 3 bases from J, with 22 bases between. Germline V gives CDR1 SGHTA, CDR2 FQGNSA. In DNA form, the CDR3 reads TGTGCCAGCAGCGCTCTTCCGCCCCTCGTTTCGGACTATGGCTACACCTTC. This sequence encodes CASSALPPLVSDYGYTF.

This clonotype appeared a few times. The chain links TRBV5-1 to TRBJ2-5; D call uncertain. The ends were cut back, 0 bases at V and 4 bases at J, with 13 bases in the middle. This CDR3 is built from 15 residues. Germline V lookup: CDR1 SGHRS, CDR2 YFSETQ. CDR3 nucleotide sequence: TGCGCCAGCAGCTTGGCCTTCAGTCCCCGAGAGACCCAGTACTTC. The encoded protein is CASSLAFSPRETQYF.

This chain connects TRBV3-1 to TRBJ2-1; D may be TRBD2 (6 bases). Trimming shortened V by 0 bases and J by 12 bases, and 18 bases separated the two germline ends. The CDR3 is made up of 15 amino acids. Per the germline V gene, CDR1 is LGHDT and CDR2 is YNNKEL (reference sequence). DNA of the CDR3: TGTGCCAGCAGCCAAGACCCCCAGTCAGGGAGGTGGCAGTTCTTC. It yields the protein CASSQDPQSGRWQFF.

This clonotype was counted only a few times. This chain joins TRBV7-2 and TRBJ1-5; perhaps TRBD1 as D (6 bases). Trimming removed 5 bases from V and 0 bases from J, with 14 bases in between. This CDR3 contains 16 residues. CDR1 SGHTA and CDR2 FQGNSA come from the germline V gene. CDR3 DNA sequence: TGTGCCAGCAGCGAACAGGGCACCTATAGCAATCAGCCCCAGCATTTT. This sequence encodes CASSEQGTYSNQPQHF.

V is TRBV20-1 and J is TRBJ2-1, with 7 bases fitting TRBD2. The V segment lost 2 bases and the J segment 7 bases; nucleotides outside the gene matches: 8. CDR3 size: 14 residues. Per germline, CDR1 DFQATT and CDR2 SNEGSKA (reference sequence). The CDR3 reads CSARSSGIGNEQFF. In DNA, the CDR3 is TGCAGTGCTAGATCCAGCGGGATTGGTAATGAGCAGTTCTTC.

V usage is TRBV4-3 and J usage is TRBJ2-3; a weak D match, TRBD2 (6 bases). The CDR3 length is 15 residues. Germline V CDR1 and CDR2: LGHNA, YSLEER. The V gene lost 2 bases and the J gene lost 8 bases, with 17 bases spanning the gap. In nucleotides, the CDR3 is TGCGCCAGCAGCCAATTCGGAACGGGAGACGGTACGCAGTATTTT. It is translated as CASSQFGTGDGTQYF.

This clonotype was counted only a few times. The genes are TRBV6-5 and TRBJ2-2, with D tentatively TRBD2 (5 bases). V was shortened by 2 bases and J by 3 bases, with 13 bases between the two germline ends. This CDR3 comprises 16 residues. In germline, CDR1 is MNHEY, CDR2 SVGAGI. Here the CDR3 DNA reads TGTGCCAGCAGTTACCGGGGTAACAGATACACCGGGGAGCTGTTTTTT. It translates to CASSYRGNRYTGELFF.